The sequence of this TCR beta chain was determined in a study of PD-1 blockade in mismatch repair-deficient tumors. On the study more broadly: All were previously treated, progressing patients with eleven to twelve mismatch repair-deficient cancer types.

Study-wide results and limits: Tumor-resident clones, often undetectable pretreatment in blood, expanded then contracted after pembrolizumab.

CDR3 size: 15 residues. Germline assignment: CDR1 LGHNT and CDR2 FRNRAP. V lost 1 base, J lost 1 base, and 2 bases stayed unmatched. Sequencing used immunoSEQ multiplex PCR; TCRdb keeps in-frame clones, though not all of them. The sample carries roughly 110,000 clones, 65% to 80% recorded once. PCR or immunohistochemistry showed mismatch repair deficiency in every enrolled patient. As regards this clone: No antigen is known for it.

The TCR comes from an adult with mismatch repair-deficient cancer. The chain links TRBV12-5 to TRBJ2-3, with 7 nucleotides matching TRBD2. The sample here was peripheral blood, taken 60 to 65 weeks after starting pembrolizumab. The DNA for the CDR3 is TGTGCTAGTGGTTTGGGACTAGCCCGCACAGATACGCAGTATTTT. Translated: CASGLGLARTDTQYF.